The entry that follows covers one T cell receptor beta chain sequence. Additional DNA sequences in this sample encode the identical CDR3. The data were taken from a study of blood T cell repertoires in COVID-19. Study overall: Samples of COVID-19 (acute and convalescent) were obtained from the United States, Italy and Spain. Sample material is recorded as cDNA or gDNA derived from T cells, B-cell-depleted T cells, or PBMCs.

CDR3 length: 13 residues. V shed 1 base, J shed 5 bases, and the junction held 1 base outside the gene matches. The germline CDR1 and CDR2 sequences are SGHTA and FQGNSA. As handled by the study authors: Reference gene primer amplification gave estimated nucleated cell counts. Data came from immunoSEQ multiplex PCR; TCRdb stores just in-frame clones and leaves some out. D and trimming were read from the DNA, whereas the V and J calls and clone size are those reported in that table. The sample lists tens of thousands of clones, 75% to 90% occurring once. The sequencing input was peripheral blood. This sequence was found in a man older than 75 with active or convalescent COVID-19. The chain couples TRBV7-2 to TRBJ2-5; 7 bases align to TRBD1. This CDR3 is CASSLDRGETQYF. The CDR3, as DNA: TGTGCCAGCAGCTTAGACAGGGGTGAGACCCAGTACTTC.